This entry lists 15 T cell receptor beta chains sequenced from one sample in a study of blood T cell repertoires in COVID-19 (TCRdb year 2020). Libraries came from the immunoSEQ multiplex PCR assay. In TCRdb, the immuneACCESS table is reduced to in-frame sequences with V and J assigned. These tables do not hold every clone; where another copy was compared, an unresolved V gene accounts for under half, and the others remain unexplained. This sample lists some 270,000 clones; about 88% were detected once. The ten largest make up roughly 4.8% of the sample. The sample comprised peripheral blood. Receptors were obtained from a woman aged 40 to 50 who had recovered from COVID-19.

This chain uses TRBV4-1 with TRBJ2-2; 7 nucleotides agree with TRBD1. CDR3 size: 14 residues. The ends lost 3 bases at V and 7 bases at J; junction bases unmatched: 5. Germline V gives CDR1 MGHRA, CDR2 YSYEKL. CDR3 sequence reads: CASSHRQGDGELFF. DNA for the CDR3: TGCGCCAGCAGCCATAGACAGGGAGACGGGGAGCTGTTTTTT.

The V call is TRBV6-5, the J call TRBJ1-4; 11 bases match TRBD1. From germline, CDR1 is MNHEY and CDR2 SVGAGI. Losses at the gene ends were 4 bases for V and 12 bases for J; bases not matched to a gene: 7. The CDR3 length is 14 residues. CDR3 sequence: CASSSDRGRSELFF. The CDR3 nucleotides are TGTGCCAGCAGTTCGGACAGGGGGCGAAGTGAACTGTTTTTT.

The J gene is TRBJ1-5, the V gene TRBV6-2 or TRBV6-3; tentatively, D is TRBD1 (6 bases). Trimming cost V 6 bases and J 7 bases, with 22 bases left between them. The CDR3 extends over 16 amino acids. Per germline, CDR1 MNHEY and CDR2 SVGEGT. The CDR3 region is CASSHPGTMGPQPQHF. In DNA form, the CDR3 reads TGTGCCAGCAGCCACCCCGGGACAATGGGGCCCCAGCCCCAGCATTTT.

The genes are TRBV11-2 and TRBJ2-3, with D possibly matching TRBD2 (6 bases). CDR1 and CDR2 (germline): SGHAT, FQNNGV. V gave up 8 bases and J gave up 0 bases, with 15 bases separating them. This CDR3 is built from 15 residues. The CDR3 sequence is CASRIGSVSTDTQYF. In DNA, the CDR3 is TGTGCCAGCCGTATCGGGAGCGTAAGCACAGATACGCAGTATTTT.

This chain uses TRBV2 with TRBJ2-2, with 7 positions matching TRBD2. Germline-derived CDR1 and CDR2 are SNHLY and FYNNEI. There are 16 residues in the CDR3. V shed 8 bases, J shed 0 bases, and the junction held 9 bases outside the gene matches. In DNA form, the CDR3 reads TGTGCCAGCCGCGGCTGGACTAGGACGAACACCGGGGAGCTGTTTTTT. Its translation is CASRGWTRTNTGELFF.

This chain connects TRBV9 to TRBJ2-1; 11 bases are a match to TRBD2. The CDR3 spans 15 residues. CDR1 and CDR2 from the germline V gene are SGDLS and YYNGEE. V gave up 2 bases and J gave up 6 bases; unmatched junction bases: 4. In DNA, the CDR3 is TGTGCCAGCAGCGTTAGCGGGGGGGCCTCCAATGAGCAGTTCTTC. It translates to CASSVSGGASNEQFF.

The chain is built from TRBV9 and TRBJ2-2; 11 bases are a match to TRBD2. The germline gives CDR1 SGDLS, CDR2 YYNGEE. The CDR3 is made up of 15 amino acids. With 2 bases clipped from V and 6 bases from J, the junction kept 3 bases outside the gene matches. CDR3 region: CASSVLAGGPGELFF. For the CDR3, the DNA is TGTGCCAGCAGCGTTCTAGCGGGAGGACCCGGGGAGCTGTTTTTT.

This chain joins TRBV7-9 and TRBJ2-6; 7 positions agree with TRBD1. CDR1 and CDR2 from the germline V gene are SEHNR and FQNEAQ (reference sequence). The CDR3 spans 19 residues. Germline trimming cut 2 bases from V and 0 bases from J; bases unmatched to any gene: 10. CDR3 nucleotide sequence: TGTGCCAGCAGCTTATTGTCCCCACAGGGGAGCTCTGGGGCCAACGTCCTGACTTTC. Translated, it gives CASSLLSPQGSSGANVLTF.

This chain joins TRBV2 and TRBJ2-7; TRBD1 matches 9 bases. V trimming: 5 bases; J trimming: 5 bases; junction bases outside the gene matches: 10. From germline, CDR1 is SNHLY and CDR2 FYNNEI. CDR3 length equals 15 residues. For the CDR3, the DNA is TGTGCCAGCAGTCCACAGGGGGCATGGTTCCACGAGCAGTACTTC. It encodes CASSPQGAWFHEQYF.

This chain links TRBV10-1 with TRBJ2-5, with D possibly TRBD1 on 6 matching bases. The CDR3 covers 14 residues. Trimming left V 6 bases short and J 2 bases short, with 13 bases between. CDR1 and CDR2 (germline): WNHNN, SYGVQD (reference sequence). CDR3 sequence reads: CASRSTGLQETQYF. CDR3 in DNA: TGCGCCAGCAGATCGACAGGACTTCAAGAGACCCAGTACTTC.

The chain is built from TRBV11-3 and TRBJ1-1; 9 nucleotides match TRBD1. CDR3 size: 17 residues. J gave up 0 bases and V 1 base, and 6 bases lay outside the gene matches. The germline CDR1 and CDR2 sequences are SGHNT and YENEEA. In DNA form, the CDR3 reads TGTGCCAGCAGCTTAGGGACGGGACAGGGAATGAACACTGAAGCTTTCTTT. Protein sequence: CASSLGTGQGMNTEAFF.

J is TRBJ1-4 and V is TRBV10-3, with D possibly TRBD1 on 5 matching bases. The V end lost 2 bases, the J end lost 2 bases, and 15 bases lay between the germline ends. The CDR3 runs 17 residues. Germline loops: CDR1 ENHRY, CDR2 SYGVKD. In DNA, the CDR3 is TGTGCCATCAGTGAGGGGAGGGGAGTAGGGACTAATGAAAAACTGTTTTTT. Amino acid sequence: CAISEGRGVGTNEKLFF.

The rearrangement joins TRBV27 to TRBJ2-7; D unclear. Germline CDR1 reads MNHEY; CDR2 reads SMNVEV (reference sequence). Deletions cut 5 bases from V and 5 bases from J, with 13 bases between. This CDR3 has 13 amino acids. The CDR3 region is CASSPMRGHEQYF. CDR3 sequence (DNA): TGTGCCAGCAGTCCCATGAGAGGCCACGAGCAGTACTTC.

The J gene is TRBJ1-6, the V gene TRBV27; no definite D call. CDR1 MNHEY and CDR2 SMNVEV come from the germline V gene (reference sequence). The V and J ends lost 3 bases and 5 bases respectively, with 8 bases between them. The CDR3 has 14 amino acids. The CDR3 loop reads CASSFSENNSPLHF. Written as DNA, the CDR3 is TGTGCCAGCAGTTTTTCAGAAAATAATTCACCCCTCCACTTT.

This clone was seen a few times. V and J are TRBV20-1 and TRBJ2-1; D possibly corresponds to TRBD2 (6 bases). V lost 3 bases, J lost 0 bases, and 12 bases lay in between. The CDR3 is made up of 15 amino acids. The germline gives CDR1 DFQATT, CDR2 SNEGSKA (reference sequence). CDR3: CSASLAQSSYNEQFF. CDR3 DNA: TGCAGTGCTAGTCTAGCGCAGAGCTCCTACAATGAGCAGTTCTTC.